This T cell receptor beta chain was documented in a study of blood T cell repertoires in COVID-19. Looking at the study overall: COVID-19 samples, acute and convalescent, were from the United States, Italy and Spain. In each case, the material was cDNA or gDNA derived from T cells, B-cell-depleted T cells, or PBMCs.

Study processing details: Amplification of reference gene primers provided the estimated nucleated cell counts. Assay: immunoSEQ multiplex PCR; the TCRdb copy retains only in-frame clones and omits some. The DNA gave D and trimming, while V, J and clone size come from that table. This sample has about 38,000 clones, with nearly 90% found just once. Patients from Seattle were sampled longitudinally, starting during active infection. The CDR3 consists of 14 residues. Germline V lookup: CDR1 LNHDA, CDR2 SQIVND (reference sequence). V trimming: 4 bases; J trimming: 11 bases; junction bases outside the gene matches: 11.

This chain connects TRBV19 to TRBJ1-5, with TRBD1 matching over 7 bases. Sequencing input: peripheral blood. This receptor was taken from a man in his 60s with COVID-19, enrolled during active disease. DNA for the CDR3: TGTGCCAGTAGTAAACTGACAGGGTCGGGGGCCCAGCATTTT. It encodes CASSKLTGSGAQHF.